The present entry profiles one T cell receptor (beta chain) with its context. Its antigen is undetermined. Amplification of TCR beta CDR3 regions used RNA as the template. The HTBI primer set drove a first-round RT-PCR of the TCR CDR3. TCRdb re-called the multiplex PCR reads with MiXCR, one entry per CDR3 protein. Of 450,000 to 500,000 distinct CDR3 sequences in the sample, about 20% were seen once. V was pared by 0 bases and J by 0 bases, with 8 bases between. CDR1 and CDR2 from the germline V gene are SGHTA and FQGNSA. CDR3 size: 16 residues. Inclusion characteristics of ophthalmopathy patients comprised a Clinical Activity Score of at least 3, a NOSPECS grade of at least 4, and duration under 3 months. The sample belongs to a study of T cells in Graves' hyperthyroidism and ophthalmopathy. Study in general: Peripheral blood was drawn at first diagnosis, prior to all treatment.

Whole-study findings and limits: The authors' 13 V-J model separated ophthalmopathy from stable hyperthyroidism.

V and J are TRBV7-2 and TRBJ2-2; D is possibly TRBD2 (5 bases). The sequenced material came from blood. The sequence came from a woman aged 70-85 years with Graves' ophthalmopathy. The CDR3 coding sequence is TGTGCCAGCAGCTTAGCAGTCGGGGCGAACACCGGGGAGCTGTTTTTT. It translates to CASSLAVGANTGELFF.